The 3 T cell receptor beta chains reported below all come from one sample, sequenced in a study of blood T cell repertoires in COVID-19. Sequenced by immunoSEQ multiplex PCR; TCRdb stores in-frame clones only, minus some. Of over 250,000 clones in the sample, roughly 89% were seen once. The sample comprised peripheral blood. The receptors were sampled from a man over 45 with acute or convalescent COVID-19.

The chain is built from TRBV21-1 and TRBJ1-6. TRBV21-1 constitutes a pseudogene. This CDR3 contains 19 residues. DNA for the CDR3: TGTGCCAGCAGCGACGCACCACACCTCGAGGCGGGTGGGGATTCACCCCTCCACTTT. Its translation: CASSDAPHLEAGGDSPLHF.

CDR3 amino acids: CASSSGGTSPLHF. The DNA for the CDR3 is TGTGCCAGCAGCTCAGGGGGTACTTCACCCCTCCACTTT. The chain joins TRBV7-2 to TRBJ1-6; 7 positions agree with TRBD1. CDR3 length: 13 residues. V lost 4 bases, J lost 9 bases, and 3 bases stayed unmatched. Germline loops: CDR1 SGHTA, CDR2 FQGNSA.

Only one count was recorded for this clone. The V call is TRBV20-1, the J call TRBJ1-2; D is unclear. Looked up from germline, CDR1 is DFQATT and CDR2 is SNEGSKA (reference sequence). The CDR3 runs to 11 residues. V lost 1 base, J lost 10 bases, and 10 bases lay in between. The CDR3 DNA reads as TGCAGTGCTAGAGGGAGGCGTGACTACACCTTC. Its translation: CSARGRRDYTF.